This T cell receptor (beta chain) was recovered during a study of shared clonotypes between healthy human individuals. Data came from immunoSEQ multiplex PCR; TCRdb stores just in-frame clones and leaves some out. The table includes roughly 810,000 clones, about 96% detected once. Naive CD8 cells lacked CD45RO, underwent positive selection for CCR7 and left out terminally differentiated effector memory CD45RA+ cells. The CDR3 consists of 13 residues. Trimming shortened V by 3 bases and J by 2 bases, and 8 bases separated the two germline ends. Per germline, CDR1 LNHDA and CDR2 SQIVND (reference sequence).

The V and J genes are TRBV19 and TRBJ2-7; D call uncertain. The clonotype comes from a young man in good health. What was sequenced was naive CD8+ T cells sorted from blood. CDR3 amino acids: CASSMNGAYEQYF. The CDR3 DNA is TGTGCCAGTAGTATGAATGGCGCCTACGAGCAGTACTTC.